What follows describes a single T cell receptor (beta chain). The data were obtained in a study of PD-L1 blockade in urothelial cancer. About the study: Prior regimens of chemotherapy numbered 0 to 3 per patient.

This CDR3 is built from 15 residues. Germline assignment: CDR1 SGDLS and CDR2 YYNGEE. V gave up 4 bases and J gave up 0 bases, with 12 bases separating them. Time point noted: peripheral blood 6 weeks after treatment start. Sequencing was performed with immunoSEQ multiplex PCR; in TCRdb, only in-frame clones are kept and a portion is missing. Found here are 120,000 or so clones, 86% of them singletons; the top ten hold roughly 2.6%. This TCR was recovered from a middle-aged man with urothelial cancer. The genes are TRBV9 and TRBJ2-3; D remains ambiguous. The sample was PBMCs, taken around atezolizumab (anti-PD-L1) treatment. CDR3 loop: CASSPEVASTDTQYF. The CDR3 bases are TGTGCCAGCAGCCCAGAGGTGGCTAGCACAGATACGCAGTATTTT.